Shown below are 4 T cell receptor beta chains from a single sample sequenced in a study of cytomegalovirus exposure and HLA in healthy donors. Primers included in the PCR were 60 Vbeta and 13 Jbeta primers. Repertoires were generated with immunoSEQ multiplex PCR, while TCRdb's copy carries only in-frame clones and drops some. The table lists about 160,000 clones. Sequencing was done on a sample of PBMCs. All receptors come from a woman aged 55-69 years in good health and CMV-seronegative.

The chain is built from TRBV21-1 and TRBJ2-7; TRBD2 is the table's D call and was not checked against the DNA. TRBV21-1 is an annotated pseudogene. The length of the CDR3 is 11 residues. This chain's CDR3 is CASSTSLEQYF. CDR3 DNA: TGTGCCAGCAGCACGAGTCTCGAGCAGTACTTC.

The rearrangement joins TRBV7-2 to TRBJ1-1; D remains unclear. The V gene's germline CDR1 is SGHTA and CDR2 FQGNSA. The CDR3 runs to 14 residues. V lost 4 bases, J lost 4 bases, and 13 bases lay in between. The CDR3 sequence is CASSYIEVGTEAFF. For the CDR3, the DNA is TGTGCCAGCAGCTACATTGAGGTGGGCACTGAAGCTTTCTTT.

The gene calls are TRBV23-1 and TRBJ1-4; maybe TRBD1 (5 bases). TRBV23-1 is identified as an open reading frame with a role that is uncertain. V shed 10 bases and J shed 0 bases, with 12 bases lying between them. This CDR3 is 14 amino acids long. The CDR3 sequence: CAIRGGTTNEKLFF. DNA for the CDR3: TGCGCCATACGCGGGGGTACAACTAATGAAAAACTGTTTTTT.

The chain is built from TRBV19 and TRBJ1-1, with 11 bases identical to TRBD1. J gave up 3 bases and V 5 bases, and 11 bases lay outside the gene matches. Germline values: CDR1 LNHDA, CDR2 SQIVND (reference sequence). The CDR3 totals 17 residues. CDR3 in amino acids: CASSARTGGAVDTEAFF. DNA for the CDR3: TGTGCCAGTAGTGCCCGGACAGGGGGCGCGGTAGACACTGAAGCTTTCTTT.